This T cell receptor beta chain emerged from a study of CD8+ T cells in alopecia areata (dated by TCRdb to the late 2010s). Regarding the complete study: The treated patients, all with moderate-to-severe alopecia areata, were enrolled in an open-label pilot trial of oral tofacitinib given at 5 to 10 mg twice daily. Patients received tofacitinib for 6 to 18 months and were then followed off drug for 6 months to check for delayed response and recurrence. In treated patients, disease severity was measured using the SALT score, which gives the percentage of scalp surface area affected. The study used high-throughput TCRbeta sequencing to examine T cell clonal expansion in alopecia areata, in both the C3H/HeJ mouse model and human patients. Scalp tissue and sorted CD4+ and CD8+ peripheral blood T cells from patchy and totalis/universalis alopecia areata patients and from healthy controls were covered by human TCRbeta sequencing. Biopsies were taken from tofacitinib-treated patients at baseline and again at 4 and 24 weeks into treatment, and several of those patients also had a later scalp biopsy. Scalp clonality was compared among normal scalp (n=4), patchy alopecia areata scalp (n=8), and alopecia totalis/universalis scalp (n=8). RNA was extracted with the PAXgene miRNA kit for fixed scalp, the miRNeasy kit for PBMCs, and the RNeasy kit for mouse skin. TCRbeta CDR3 regions were amplified by immunoSEQ multiplex PCR using 35 Vbeta forward and 13 Jbeta reverse primers.

Of note for this clone: Its antigen remains undetermined. Base quality data are lacking; no much larger clone is found one base away.

Including cysteine and phenylalanine, the CDR3 has 15 amino acids. The only DNA kept is the CDR3, 45 bases in frame from the first base. The germline V gene sets CDR1 to MNHEY and CDR2 to SVGAGI. V lost 7 bases and J lost 5 bases, and the count of bases not matched to a germline gene is 7. Study-wide findings and limitations: Because the treated cohort was small and had only one nonresponder, larger studies are needed to examine links between baseline CD8+ expansion and response. Scalp clonality and the number of expanded CD8+ clones among the top 100 scalp clones were significantly decreased by tofacitinib. Unlike mouse skin, where gammadelta T cells dominate, normal human skin contains resident alphabeta T cells that get sequenced too, which complicates analysis of the scalp TCR repertoire. Shared TCR sequences between patients were less evident than in mice, which may be partly attributable to HLA diversity in the patient population. Compared with normal scalp, lesional scalp had higher clonality and more expanded CD8+ clones, particularly in alopecia totalis/universalis, a pattern that suggests antigenic drive. During tofacitinib treatment, many expanded lesional clones remained in scalp and blood, and this persistence may partly explain relapse after treatment is stopped.

The time point label here, explained by the study, means: about 25 weeks on oral tofacitinib. The treatment or condition label of this sample denotes: oral pan-JAK inhibitor, 5-10 mg twice daily. From alopecia areata patients, peripheral blood was collected along with lesional scalp punch biopsies. PBMCs were isolated by density centrifugation and stained for CD3, CD4 and CD8, and CD4+ and CD8+ T cells were sorted on a FACSAria. Receptor libraries were prepared by the immunoSEQ multiplex PCR assay. To provide template for TCR sequencing, every sample had RNA extracted and reverse transcribed into cDNA. SuperScript III was used to make first-strand cDNA, primed with a 2:1 mix of oligo-dT and random hexamers. Amplification bias was assessed with a synthetic immune receptor repertoire, and residual bias was removed computationally. As for the original processing: After raw reads were preprocessed to remove errors, the CDR3 was defined following IMGT conventions as running from the conserved cysteine to phenylalanine. Clonality was calculated as 1 minus Shannon entropy normalized by log2 of the number of productive unique TCRs. Whether each scalp clone was CD4 or CD8 was inferred by checking scalp TCRbeta sequences against the CD4 and CD8 repertoires from sorted blood. TCRdb obtained this table from immuneACCESS and retained in-frame rearrangements with V and J assigned. These tables miss some clones; where compared with another copy, unresolved V genes account for less than half of the shortfall, and the remainder is unexplained. From that table come the V and J calls and clone size; the DNA was used to work out D and trimming. This sample lists some 200,000 clones; about 60% were detected once. The top ten constitute over 9.5% of the sample.

This chain joins TRBV6-5 to TRBJ2-3; a stretch of 12 junction bases matches TRBD2. The material sequenced was CD8+ T cells sorted from blood, taken at week 24, from a patient treated with tofacitinib. The receptor comes from a human donor with alopecia areata. The encoded CDR3 is CASNPSGGAIDTQYF. Here is the DNA: TGTGCCAGCAATCCTAGCGGGGGGGCAATAGATACGCAGTATTTT.